Many counts were recorded for the clone carrying this T cell receptor beta chain. Arm-PCR of CDR3 regions and iRepertoire HTBI primers were the basis on which TCR beta libraries were built. TCRdb re-analysed the multiplex PCR reads in MiXCR, keeping a single row per CDR3 protein. The table has fewer than 350,000 distinct CDR3 sequences, 15% to 20% seen once. This CDR3 region has 15 residues. The germline V gene has CDR1 SNHLY and CDR2 FYNNEI. With 2 bases removed from V and 1 base from J, the gap between germline ends came to 11 bases. The entry originates in a study of regulatory T cells in long-lasting Graves disease. Time point meaning: newly diagnosed GD, antithyroid drugs for less than 3 months. The TCR library was prepared using RNA isolated from PBMCs.

The receptor's source is a female donor with Graves disease. The sample was peripheral blood mononuclear cells (PBMCs), taken at new diagnosis, from a patient treated with antithyroid drugs. The V and J genes are TRBV2 and TRBJ2-5; possible D gene TRBD1, 5 bases. The CDR3 region has the DNA TGTGCCAGCAGTGAATGGAACAGGATCCAAGAGACCCAGTACTTC. It yields the protein CASSEWNRIQETQYF.